Following are 9 T cell receptor beta chains from one sample sequenced in a study of cytomegalovirus exposure and HLA in healthy donors. 60 Vbeta and 13 Jbeta primers were used in PCR. Produced via immunoSEQ multiplex PCR; TCRdb's table is partial and in-frame only. The repertoire holds 150,000 to 200,000 clones, more than 65% seen once, with around a tenth in the top ten. Material: PBMCs. These receptors were obtained from a man aged 18 to 35 in good health and CMV-seropositive.

This clone was seen a few times. The chain is built from TRBV28 and TRBJ1-1; D not certain. Germline V gene data show CDR1 as MDHEN and CDR2 as SYDVKM. V was cut by 6 bases and J by 1 base, with 15 bases left in between. CDR3 length: 15 residues. This CDR3 is CASSLPLSGNTEAFF. CDR3 DNA sequence: TGTGCCAGCAGCCTACCACTGTCGGGGAACACTGAAGCTTTCTTT.

This clone was counted a few times. The chain recombines TRBV4-1 with TRBJ1-2, with 9 bases fitting TRBD1. J was trimmed by 4 bases and V by 1 base; bases with no gene match: 16. Germline assignment: CDR1 MGHRA and CDR2 YSYEKL. The CDR3 totals 19 residues. CDR3 coding DNA: TGCGCCAGCAGCCAAGCCCCTGGTGCGGGGGGACAGGGCGCCTATGGCTACACCTTC. Translated: CASSQAPGAGGQGAYGYTF.

V usage is TRBV10-3 and J usage is TRBJ1-1, with D perhaps TRBD1 (5 bases). The germline V gene has CDR1 ENHRY and CDR2 SYGVKD. V gave up 6 bases and J gave up 0 bases, with 5 bases separating them. CDR3 length: 12 residues. For the CDR3, the DNA is TGTGCCATCAGCAGGGTGAACACTGAAGCTTTCTTT. Its protein product is CAISRVNTEAFF.

This chain uses TRBV28 with TRBJ2-7; 8 bases are a match to TRBD2. V lost 4 bases, J lost 2 bases, and 7 bases stayed unmatched. CDR3 size: 15 residues. CDR1 MDHEN and CDR2 SYDVKM come from the germline V gene. The CDR3, as DNA: TGTGCCAGCAGTTCAGCTAGCGGGCACACCTACGAGCAGTACTTC. This gives the protein CASSSASGHTYEQYF. Full variable domain (missing parts from reference TRBV28 and TRBJ2-7): DVKVTQSSRYLVKRTGEKVFLECVQDMDHENMFWYRQDPGLGLRLIYFSYDVKMKEKGDIPEGYSVSREKKERFSLILESASTNQTSMYLCASSSASGHTYEQYFGPGTRLTVT.

The V and J genes are TRBV28 and TRBJ2-6, with a tentative D call TRBD2 (6 bases). The CDR3 contains 16 residues. CDR1 is MDHEN and CDR2 is SYDVKM in the germline V gene. Trimming took off 7 bases at V and 0 bases at J, with 13 bases between the two ends. The CDR3: CASTWGLHSGANVLTF. In DNA form, the CDR3 reads TGTGCCAGCACTTGGGGACTTCACTCTGGGGCCAACGTCCTGACTTTC.

The chain couples TRBV4-2 to TRBJ1-1; D possibly corresponds to TRBD1 (5 bases). The V gene's germline CDR1 is LGHNA and CDR2 YNFKEQ. The V end was cut by 1 base, the J end by 8 bases, with 17 bases between. The CDR3 is made up of 15 amino acids. The CDR3 sequence is CASSQGGPGDSEAFF. Written as DNA, the CDR3 is TGTGCCAGCAGCCAAGGCGGGCCGGGGGACTCAGAAGCTTTCTTT.

The count of this clone is one. The genes are TRBV5-1 and TRBJ2-5; tentative D call: TRBD2 (6 bases). CDR1 is SGHRS and CDR2 is YFSETQ in the germline V gene. Deletions cut 1 base from V and 4 bases from J, with 8 bases between. The CDR3 consists of 13 residues. The CDR3, as DNA: TGCGCCAGCAGCTTGTGGCGGGGAGAGACCCAGTACTTC. This encodes CASSLWRGETQYF.

The V call is TRBV18, the J call TRBJ2-7; a weak D match, TRBD2 (5 bases). The CDR3 contains 15 residues. CDR1 and CDR2 (germline): KGHSH, LQKENI. Between the trimmed V and J ends, which lost 3 bases and 0 bases, there was a span of 12 bases. CDR3 sequence reads: CASSPDGLGSYEQYF. The CDR3 coding sequence is TGTGCCAGCTCACCCGACGGACTGGGCTCCTACGAGCAGTACTTC.

The rearrangement uses TRBV5-5 and TRBJ1-2; D is ambiguous. In germline, CDR1 is SGHKS, CDR2 YYEKEE (reference sequence). CDR3 size: 14 residues. V lost 6 bases to trimming and J lost 7 bases, with 19 bases between them. The CDR3 DNA follows: TGTGCCAGCACCCTATCCACTGGCAGGCCTGGCTACACCTTC. Its translation: CASTLSTGRPGYTF.